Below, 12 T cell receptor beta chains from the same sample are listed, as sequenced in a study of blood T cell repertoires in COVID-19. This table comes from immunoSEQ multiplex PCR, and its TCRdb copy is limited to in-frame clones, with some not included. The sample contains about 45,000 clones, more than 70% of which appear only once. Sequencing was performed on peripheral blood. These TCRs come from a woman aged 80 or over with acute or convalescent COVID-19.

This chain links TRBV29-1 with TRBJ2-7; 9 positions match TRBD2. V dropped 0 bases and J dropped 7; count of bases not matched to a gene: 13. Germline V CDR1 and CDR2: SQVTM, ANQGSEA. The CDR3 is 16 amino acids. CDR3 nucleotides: TGCAGCGTTGAAGAGATTAGCGGGGGATCTGGAGGGGAGCAGTACTTC. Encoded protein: CSVEEISGGSGGEQYF.

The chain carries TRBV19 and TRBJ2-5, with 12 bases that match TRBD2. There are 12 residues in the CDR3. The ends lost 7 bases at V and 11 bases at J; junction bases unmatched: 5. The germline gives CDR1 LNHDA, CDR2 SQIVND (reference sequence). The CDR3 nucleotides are TGTGCCAGTACCTCAACTAGCGGGGGGCAGTACTTC. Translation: CASTSTSGGQYF.

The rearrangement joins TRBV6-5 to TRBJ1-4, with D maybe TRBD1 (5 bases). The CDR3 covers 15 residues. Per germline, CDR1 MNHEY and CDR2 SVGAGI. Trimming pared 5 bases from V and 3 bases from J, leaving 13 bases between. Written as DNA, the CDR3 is TGTGCCAGCAGTAGAAACAGGAGCCCTAATGAAAAACTGTTTTTT. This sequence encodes CASSRNRSPNEKLFF.

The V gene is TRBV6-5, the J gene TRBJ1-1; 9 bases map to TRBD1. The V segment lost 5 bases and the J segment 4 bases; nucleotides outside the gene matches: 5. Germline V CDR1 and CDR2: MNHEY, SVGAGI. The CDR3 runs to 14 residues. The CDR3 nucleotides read TGTGCCAGCAGTCAACGGACAGGGGTCACTGAAGCTTTCTTT. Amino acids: CASSQRTGVTEAFF.

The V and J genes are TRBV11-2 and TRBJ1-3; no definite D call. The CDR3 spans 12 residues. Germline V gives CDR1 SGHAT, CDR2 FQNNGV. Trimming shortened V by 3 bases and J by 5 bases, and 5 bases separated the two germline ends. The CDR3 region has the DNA TGTGCCAGCAGCTTTTCCAGAAACACCATATATTTT. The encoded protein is CASSFSRNTIYF.

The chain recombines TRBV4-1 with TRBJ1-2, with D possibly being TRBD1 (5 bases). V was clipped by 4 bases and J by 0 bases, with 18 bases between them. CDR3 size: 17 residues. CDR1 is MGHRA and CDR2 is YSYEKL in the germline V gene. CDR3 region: CASSPADRALSNYGYTF. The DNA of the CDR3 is TGCGCCAGCAGCCCGGCTGACAGAGCCCTATCTAACTATGGCTACACCTTC.

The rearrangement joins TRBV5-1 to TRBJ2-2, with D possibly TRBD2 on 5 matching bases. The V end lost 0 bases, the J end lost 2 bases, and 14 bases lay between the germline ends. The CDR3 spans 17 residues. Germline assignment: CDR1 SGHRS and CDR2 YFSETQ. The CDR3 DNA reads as TGCGCCAGCAGCTTGGCAGAGGGTGGGCTAAACACCGGGGAGCTGTTTTTT. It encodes CASSLAEGGLNTGELFF.

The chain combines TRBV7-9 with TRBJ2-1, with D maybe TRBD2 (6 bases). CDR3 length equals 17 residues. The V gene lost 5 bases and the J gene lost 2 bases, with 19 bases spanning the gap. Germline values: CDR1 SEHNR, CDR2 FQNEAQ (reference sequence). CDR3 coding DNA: TGTGCCAGCAGCCTCCCATCCACGGGGGTGACCTACAATGAGCAGTTCTTC. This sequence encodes CASSLPSTGVTYNEQFF.

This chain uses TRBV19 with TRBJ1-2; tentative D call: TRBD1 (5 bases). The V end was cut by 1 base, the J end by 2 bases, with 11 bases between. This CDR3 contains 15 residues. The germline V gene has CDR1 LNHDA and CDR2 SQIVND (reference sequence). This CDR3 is CASSIGQKANYGYTF. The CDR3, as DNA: TGTGCCAGTAGTATAGGACAGAAAGCCAACTATGGCTACACCTTC.

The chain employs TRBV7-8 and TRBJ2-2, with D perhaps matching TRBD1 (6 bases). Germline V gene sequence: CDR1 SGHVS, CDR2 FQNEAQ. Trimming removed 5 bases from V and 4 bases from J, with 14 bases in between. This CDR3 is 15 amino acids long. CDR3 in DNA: TGTGCCAGCAGCCCGGGAACAGGGTCCACCGGGGAGCTGTTTTTT. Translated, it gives CASSPGTGSTGELFF.

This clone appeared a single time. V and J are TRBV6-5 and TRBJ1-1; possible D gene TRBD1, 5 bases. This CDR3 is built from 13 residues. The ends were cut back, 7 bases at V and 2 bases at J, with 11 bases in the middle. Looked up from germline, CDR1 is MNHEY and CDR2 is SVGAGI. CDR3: CASTWTLNTEAFF. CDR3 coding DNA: TGTGCCAGCACATGGACATTAAACACTGAAGCTTTCTTT.

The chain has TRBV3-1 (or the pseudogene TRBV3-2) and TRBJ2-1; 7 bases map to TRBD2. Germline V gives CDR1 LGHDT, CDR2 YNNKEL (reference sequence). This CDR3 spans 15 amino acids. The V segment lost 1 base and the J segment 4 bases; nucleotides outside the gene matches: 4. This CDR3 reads CASSQVSGAYNEQFF. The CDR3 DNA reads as TGTGCCAGCAGCCAAGTAAGCGGGGCTTACAATGAGCAGTTCTTC.